The clone carrying this TCR beta chain turned up a few times. From the RT-PCR reads, TCRdb called clonotypes with MiXCR, one entry per CDR3 protein. In the table there are tens of thousands of distinct CDR3 sequences, around 5% of which are singletons. This sample stems from a study of patients and donors after allogeneic stem cell transplantation. Trimming took off 1 base at V and 2 bases at J, with 11 bases between the two ends. Per the germline V gene, CDR1 is SGHNT and CDR2 is YENEEA. The CDR3 has 15 amino acids. V and J are TRBV11-3 and TRBJ2-5; D not resolved. The TCR was taken from a human donor who was either an allogeneic HSCT recipient or a stem cell or donor lymphocyte infusion donor (not recorded which). It is not recorded whose cells these are; they may come from a transplant donor. Material: blood, either unsorted or a sorted T cell fraction (not recorded which). The DNA for the CDR3 is TGTGCCAGCAGCTTAGGAACAGCGCAACAAGAGACCCAGTACTTC. Translated, it gives CASSLGTAQQETQYF. Full variable domain (outside the CDR3, taken from reference TRBV11-3 and TRBJ2-5): EAGVVQSPRYKIIEKKQPVAFWCNPISGHNTLYWYLQNLGQGPELLIRYENEEAVDDSQLPKDRFSAERLKGVDSTLKIQPAELGDSAVYLCASSLGTAQQETQYFGPGTRLLVL.